The 32 T cell receptor beta chains listed next were all sequenced from one sample in a study of CD8+CD57+ T cells in acquired aplastic anemia. Whoever was chosen for sequencing had shown CD8+CD57+ cell expansion by flow cytometry. Using genomic DNA as the template, TCR beta VDJ and CDR3 profiling was carried out. Using its own MiXCR run on the reads, TCRdb lists one record per CDR3 protein. There are around 200,000 distinct CDR3 sequences in the sample; almost 50% occur only once, and approximately 13% lies in the top ten. Sequenced sample: sorted CD4+, CD8+, or CD8+CD57+ T cells (not recorded which) from PBMCs. These receptors were taken from a human donor with aplastic anemia.

This rearrangement joins TRBV24-1 to TRBJ2-3; D is possibly TRBD2 (5 bases). Germline V gene sequence: CDR1 KGHDR, CDR2 SFDVKD. Between the trimmed V and J ends, which lost 7 bases and 4 bases, there was a span of 14 bases. There are 14 residues in the CDR3. The CDR3 is CATSETGDSDTQYF. The CDR3 nucleotides read TGTGCCACCAGCGAAACCGGGGATTCAGATACGCAGTATTTT.

The sample holds many counts of this clonotype. The V and J genes are TRBV20-1 and TRBJ2-3; possibly TRBD2 for D (5 bases). CDR3 length equals 14 residues. V gave up 1 base and J gave up 4 bases, with 12 bases separating them. The germline gives CDR1 DFQATT, CDR2 SNEGSKA (reference sequence). The CDR3 nucleotides are TGCAGTGCTAGAGGCGGTCTAGCAGCAGATACGCAGTATTTT. Translating it yields CSARGGLAADTQYF.

CDR3 sequence (DNA): TGTGCCAGCAGCACTGCGGGGGGCCTCTCCTACAATGAGCAGTTCTTC. Residues: CASSTAGGLSYNEQFF. The chain carries TRBV6-1 and TRBJ2-1, with 8 bases lining up with TRBD2. The CDR3 is made up of 16 amino acids. Trimming at V came to 6 bases and at J to 0 bases, leaving 7 bases not matched to a gene. The germline V gene has CDR1 MNHNS and CDR2 SASEGT.

V is TRBV28 and J is TRBJ1-1; D not resolved. Looked up from germline, CDR1 is MDHEN and CDR2 is SYDVKM. The CDR3 is 12 amino acids. V shed 5 bases and J shed 5 bases, with 9 bases lying between them. In DNA form, the CDR3 reads TGTGCCAGCAGTGAAGGGCAGACTGAAGCTTTCTTT. Translation: CASSEGQTEAFF.

This chain connects TRBV7-2 to TRBJ1-5; D remains unclear. Germline CDR1 reads SGHTA; CDR2 reads FQGNSA. Between the trimmed V and J ends, which lost 6 bases and 4 bases, there was a span of 13 bases. The CDR3 is 14 amino acids. As DNA, the CDR3 is TGTGCCAGCAGAGCTCCAGGAGGGAATCAGCCCCAGCATTTT. It specifies CASRAPGGNQPQHF.

This chain links TRBV4-2 with TRBJ2-1; 9 positions match TRBD2. The CDR3 is 17 residues long. The V and J ends lost 3 bases and 1 base, in that order; junction bases with no gene match: 7. Germline loops: CDR1 LGHNA, CDR2 YNFKEQ. CDR3 nucleotides: TGTGCCAGCAGCCAGGTTTCTGCGGGGGGGTCCTACAATGAGCAGTTCTTC. Translated, it gives CASSQVSAGGSYNEQFF.

This clonotype was seen ten or more times. The chain recombines TRBV15 with TRBJ1-3, with D hard to call. This CDR3 spans 14 amino acids. Germline loops: CDR1 LNHNV, CDR2 YYDKDF (reference sequence). V lost 4 bases and J lost 0, with 7 bases in between. The CDR3 DNA follows: TGTGCCACCAGCAATGTGGGCTCTGGAAACACCATATATTTT. Translation gives CATSNVGSGNTIYF. Looking up the rest from reference TRBV15 and TRBJ1-3 gives the full variable domain: DAMVIQNPRYQVTQFGKPVTLSCSQTLNHNVMYWYQQKSSQAPKLLFHYYDKDFNNEADTPDNFQSRRPNTSFCFLDIRSPGLGDTAMYLCATSNVGSGNTIYFGEGSWLTVV.

Worth noting for this clonotype: Here the CDR3 omits its conserved ending phenylalanine or tryptophan, so a read error is the likely source. The CDR3 reads CASSLRQGARGNEKLFL. For the CDR3, the DNA is TGTGCCAGTAGTCTCCGACAGGGGGCGAGGGGTAATGAAAAACTGTTTCTT. V is TRBV19 and J is TRBJ1-4; 10 nucleotides align to TRBD1. Germline values: CDR1 LNHDA, CDR2 SQIVND (reference sequence). The CDR3 totals 17 residues. Trimming removed 5 bases from V and 4 bases from J; junction bases left unmatched: 10.

Worth noting for this clonotype: A single base separates this from a much larger clone, so it may be a read error. The rearrangement joins TRBV7-3 to TRBJ2-2; no clear D. The CDR3 runs to 14 residues. CDR1 and CDR2 (germline): SGHTA, FQGTGA. CDR3 loop: CVSSLSVVTGELFF. The CDR3 DNA reads as TGTGTCAGCAGCTTATCAGTGGTCACCGGGGAGCTGTTTTTT.

The table lists this clonotype with many counts. J is TRBJ1-1 and V is TRBV19, with D uncertain. The CDR3 runs to 14 residues. CDR1 LNHDA and CDR2 SQIVND come from the germline V gene (reference sequence). Trimming pared 4 bases from V and 0 bases from J, leaving 9 bases between. The CDR3 sequence is CASSNGRMNTEAFF. For the CDR3, the DNA is TGTGCCAGTAGTAACGGACGGATGAACACTGAAGCTTTCTTT.

CDR3 loop: CASSQGTARGFNQPQHF. CDR3 nucleotide sequence: TGTGCCAGCAGCCAAGGGACAGCGAGGGGGTTCAATCAGCCCCAGCATTTT. The V gene is TRBV7-6, the J gene TRBJ1-5; TRBD1 aligns across 7 bases. The germline V gene has CDR1 SGHVS and CDR2 FNYEAQ. The length of the CDR3 is 17 residues. Trimming at V came to 5 bases and at J to 3 bases, leaving 13 bases not matched to a gene.

The gene calls are TRBV6-1 and TRBJ2-7; D perhaps matches TRBD2 (7 bases). Germline V gene lookup returns CDR1 MNHNS and CDR2 SASEGT. The V end was cut by 10 bases, the J end by 7 bases, with 23 bases between. The CDR3 contains 14 residues. The CDR3 is CATSPWGGAGEQYF. For the CDR3, the DNA is TGTGCCACCTCTCCTTGGGGGGGCGCGGGGGAGCAGTACTTC.

This sequence joins TRBV10-3 and TRBJ1-2; D ambiguous. Germline CDR1 ENHRY, CDR2 SYGVKD. CDR3 length: 12 amino acids. Trimming took 0 bases from V and 3 from J, leaving 2 bases between them. CDR3 in DNA: TGTGCCATCAGTGAGTCAGACTATGGCTACACCTTC. Translating it yields CAISESDYGYTF.

CDR3 DNA: TGTGCCAGCAGATCCGGGACGGAAACAGGGGCCCAGTACTTC. It translates to CASRSGTETGAQYF. The chain combines TRBV6-5 with TRBJ2-5; TRBD1 matches at 7 bases. Germline V CDR1 and CDR2: MNHEY, SVGAGI. CDR3 size: 14 residues. After removal of 6 bases from V and 9 bases from J, the junction contained 13 bases not matched to a gene.

This clonotype was counted a few times. CDR3 in amino acids: CASSSTTGPGYGYTF. DNA for the CDR3: TGTGCCAGCAGCAGTACTACAGGGCCGGGCTATGGCTACACCTTC. This chain uses TRBV11-2 with TRBJ1-2; D is possibly TRBD1 (6 bases). Germline loops: CDR1 SGHAT, CDR2 FQNNGV. The CDR3 sequence is 15 residues long. V lost 5 bases and J 4 bases, leaving 17 bases between the germline ends.

The chain carries TRBV2 and TRBJ2-7, with TRBD1 identical over 11 bases. V shed 6 bases and J 6 bases; nucleotides not matched to a gene: 7. The CDR3 extends over 14 amino acids. Germline V CDR1 and CDR2: SNHLY, FYNNEI. The chain's CDR3 is CASRFGQGASEQYF. CDR3 in DNA: TGTGCCAGCAGATTCGGACAGGGGGCATCCGAGCAGTACTTC.

The chain is built from TRBV7-3 and TRBJ2-5; the match to TRBD2 covers 13 bases. Germline V gene lookup returns CDR1 SGHTA and CDR2 FQGTGA. This CDR3 has 15 amino acids. With V trimmed by 5 bases and J by 4 bases, 4 bases remained unmatched. As DNA, the CDR3 is TGTGCCAGCAGCCAGACTAGCGGGGGGACAGAGACCCAGTACTTC. It yields the protein CASSQTSGGTETQYF.

V and J are TRBV11-2 and TRBJ2-3; 7 bases fit TRBD1. The CDR3 has 15 amino acids. Germline V lookup: CDR1 SGHAT, CDR2 FQNNGV. With 3 bases clipped from V and 2 bases from J, the junction kept 5 bases outside the gene matches. The CDR3 loop is CASSLGQFVTDTQYF. The CDR3 coding sequence is TGTGCCAGCAGCTTGGGACAGTTTGTCACAGATACGCAGTATTTT. Based on the CDR3 plus reference TRBV11-2 and TRBJ2-3, the full variable domain is EAGVAQSPRYKIIEKRQSVAFWCNPISGHATLYWYQQILGQGPKLLIQFQNNGVVDDSQLPKDRFSAERLKGVDSTLKIQPAKLEDSAVYLCASSLGQFVTDTQYFGPGTRLTVL.

This chain links TRBV9 with TRBJ2-1; 10 nucleotides agree with TRBD2. V was pared by 3 bases and J by 7 bases, with 7 bases of the junction left unmatched. In germline, CDR1 is SGDLS, CDR2 YYNGEE. The length of the CDR3 is 15 residues. CDR3: CASSALAGARNEQFF. In DNA, the CDR3 is TGTGCCAGCAGCGCCCTAGCGGGGGCGAGGAATGAGCAGTTCTTC.

J is TRBJ2-4 and V is TRBV5-1, with D perhaps TRBD1 (5 bases). V gave up 0 bases and J gave up 6 bases, with 10 bases separating them. The CDR3 is made up of 14 amino acids. Germline values: CDR1 SGHRS, CDR2 YFSETQ. The chain's CDR3 is CASSLGDSLNIQYF. The CDR3 nucleotides are TGCGCCAGCAGCTTGGGAGACAGCTTAAACATTCAGTACTTC.

For this clonotype: A junction end diverges from the germline sequence, so it may reflect a read error. CDR3 sequence reads: CASSLSWNTEAFF. CDR3 nucleotides: TGTGCTAGCAGCTTATCGTGGAACACTGAAGCTTTCTTT. The chain is built from TRBV7-7 and TRBJ1-1; D remains unclear. Germline assignment: CDR1 SSHAT and CDR2 FNYEAQ (reference sequence). This CDR3 is built from 13 residues. The variable domain in full, completed from reference TRBV7-7 and TRBJ1-1, reads GAGVSQSPRYKVTKRGQDVTLRCDPISSHATLYWYQQALGQGPEFLTYFNYEAQPDKSGLPSDRFSAERPEGSISTLTIQRTEQRDSAMYRCASSLSWNTEAFFGQGTRLTVV.

There are a few counts of this clonotype. CDR3: CATSDWQGIEQFF. The CDR3, as DNA: TGTGCCACCAGTGATTGGCAGGGGATTGAGCAGTTCTTC. The genes are TRBV24-1 and TRBJ2-1; TRBD1 is a possible D gene (6 bases). This CDR3 is 13 amino acids long. In germline, CDR1 is KGHDR, CDR2 SFDVKD. With 2 bases removed from V and 9 bases from J, the gap between germline ends came to 10 bases.

The chain uses TRBV25-1 and TRBJ1-1, with D unclear. Deletions cut 7 bases from V and 3 bases from J, with 21 bases between. CDR1 is MGHDK, CDR2 SYGVNS, per germline. The CDR3 length is 16 residues. The CDR3 loop is CASTPTSMVLDTEAFF. CDR3 DNA: TGTGCCAGCACCCCCACGTCGATGGTTTTGGACACTGAAGCTTTCTTT.

This clonotype was detected ten times or more. The rearrangement joins TRBV5-5 to TRBJ2-2, with D perhaps TRBD2 (5 bases). V lost 2 bases and J lost 4, with 12 bases in between. This CDR3 spans 15 amino acids. In germline, CDR1 is SGHKS, CDR2 YYEKEE (reference sequence). This CDR3 reads CASSFNPAGTGELFF. CDR3 coding DNA: TGTGCCAGCAGCTTTAACCCCGCGGGCACCGGGGAGCTGTTTTTT.

This clonotype appeared many times. The chain carries TRBV10-3 and TRBJ1-2; the D is unclear. V shed 2 bases and J shed 4 bases, with 11 bases lying between them. The germline V gene encodes CDR1 ENHRY and CDR2 SYGVKD. This CDR3 comprises 14 residues. CDR3 in DNA: TGTGCCATCAGTGAGGGAGCGACGACCTATGGCTACACCTTC. As protein: CAISEGATTYGYTF.

The gene calls are TRBV5-5 and TRBJ2-7, with D uncertain. V lost 2 bases and J lost 1, with 7 bases in between. Germline CDR1 SGHKS, CDR2 YYEKEE (reference sequence). This CDR3 comprises 13 residues. The CDR3, as DNA: TGTGCCAGCAGCTTAAAAGAATCCTACGAGCAGTACTTC. Its translation: CASSLKESYEQYF.

The V call is TRBV24-1, the J call TRBJ2-2, with 8 bases matching TRBD2. Per germline, CDR1 KGHDR and CDR2 SFDVKD. The CDR3 has 17 amino acids. Trimming cost V 3 bases and J 5 bases; bases outside gene matches: 10. CDR3 nucleotide sequence: TGTGCCACCAGTGATCGTTCGGGACTAGTAGGAACCGGGGAGCTGTTTTTT. This gives the protein CATSDRSGLVGTGELFF.

The table lists this clonotype with a few counts. At one boundary the junction diverges from the germline segment, which might be a read error. The J gene is TRBJ2-3, the V gene TRBV24-1; D is tentatively TRBD1 or TRBD2 (5 bases each). In germline, CDR1 is KGHDR, CDR2 SFDVKD. The CDR3 covers 15 residues. The chain's CDR3 is CASSYARGIEDTQYF. For the CDR3, the DNA is TGTGCCAGCAGTTATGCGAGGGGCATTGAAGATACGCAGTATTTT.

This clonotype was counted only a few times. The chain joins TRBV5-1 to TRBJ2-4, with D hard to call. Trimming took 0 bases from V and 0 from J, leaving 16 bases between them. The CDR3 is 18 residues long. From germline, CDR1 is SGHRS and CDR2 YFSETQ. The DNA for the CDR3 is TGCGCCAGCAGCTTGGGGACGGAGCCCTCCCTAGCCAAAAACATTCAGTACTTC. Protein sequence: CASSLGTEPSLAKNIQYF.

This clonotype was seen only once. The chain is built from TRBV15 and TRBJ2-7; D unclear. Germline V gene lookup returns CDR1 LNHNV and CDR2 YYDKDF (reference sequence). Trimming removed 0 bases from V and 7 bases from J, with 13 bases in between. The CDR3 loop spans 14 amino acids. The CDR3 sequence is CATSRDIEAAEQYF. In DNA, the CDR3 is TGTGCCACCAGCAGAGATATTGAGGCGGCTGAGCAGTACTTC.

This clonotype has just one count. The chain couples TRBV12-5 to TRBJ2-1; 8 nucleotides match TRBD2. Per germline, CDR1 LGHNT and CDR2 FRNRAP. The CDR3 runs to 14 residues. Trimming removed 5 bases from V and 12 bases from J; junction bases left unmatched: 12. Here the CDR3 reads CASGLHGGTRVQFF. CDR3 DNA: TGTGCTAGTGGTCTCCATGGGGGGACTAGGGTGCAGTTCTTC.

The DNA for the CDR3 is TGTGCCAGCAGTGGAGGTCATAACTATGGCTACACCTTC. This sequence encodes CASSGGHNYGYTF. This sequence joins TRBV6-4 and TRBJ1-2, with D unresolved. The CDR3 is made up of 13 amino acids. Per the germline V gene, CDR1 is MRHNA and CDR2 is SNTAGT. Trimming cost V 4 bases and J 1 base, with 7 bases left between them.